Listed below are T cell receptor beta chains from one sample, sequenced in a study of T cells in Graves' hyperthyroidism and ophthalmopathy. TCRdb itself ran the multiplex PCR reads through MiXCR, one entry per CDR3 protein. Of 800,000 or so distinct CDR3 sequences in the sample, 38% were seen once. The sample comprised blood. The receptor source for this set is a man aged 18 to 29 with Graves' hyperthyroidism. Both conserved end residues are part of each CDR3. D genes are given only for firm matches. Rows may omit the clone size; those that give it use once, few, many or a size class.

clone size: .
D gene: .
J gene: TRBJ1-1
V gene: TRBV7-2
CDR3 protein: CASSVKRVNTEAFF
CDR3 DNA: TGTGCCAGCAGCGTTAAGAGGGTGAACACTGAAGCTTTCTTT

clone size: .
D gene: .
J gene: TRBJ1-1
V gene: TRBV20-1
CDR3 protein: CSARDPKGGDTEAFF
CDR3 DNA: TGCAGTGCTAGAGATCCTAAGGGAGGGGACACTGAAGCTTTCTTT

clone size: .
D gene: TRBD2
J gene: TRBJ2-5
V gene: TRBV4-1
CDR3 protein: CASSSGLAFVTQYF
CDR3 DNA: TGTGCCAGCAGCTCGGGACTAGCGTTCGTGACCCAGTACTTC

clone size: .
D gene: .
J gene: TRBJ1-1
V gene: TRBV20-1
CDR3 protein: CSAPSGGLNTEAFF
CDR3 DNA: TGCAGTGCTCCCTCGGGGGGATTGAACACTGAAGCTTTCTTT

clone size: .
D gene: .
J gene: TRBJ1-2
V gene: TRBV4-1
CDR3 protein: CASSISAHYGYTF
CDR3 DNA: TGCGCCAGCAGCATTTCGGCGCACTATGGCTACACCTTC

clone size: .
D gene: .
J gene: TRBJ2-7
V gene: TRBV20-1
CDR3 protein: CSAWDGPYEQYF
CDR3 DNA: TGCAGTGCATGGGACGGACCCTACGAGCAGTACTTC

clone size: .
D gene: TRBD2
J gene: TRBJ2-2
V gene: TRBV10-3
CDR3 protein: CASSYSPSGRTGELFF
CDR3 DNA: TGTGCCAGCAGTTACTCACCTAGCGGGAGGACCGGGGAGCTGTTTTTT

clone size: .
D gene: .
J gene: TRBJ2-7
V gene: TRBV7-8
CDR3 protein: CAISESWGGPTYEQYF
CDR3 DNA: TGTGCCATCAGTGAGTCGTGGGGCGGGCCTACCTACGAGCAGTACTTC

clone size: .
D gene: .
J gene: TRBJ1-3
V gene: TRBV20-1
CDR3 protein: CSARGGQGNTIYF
CDR3 DNA: TGCAGTGCTAGAGGGGGGCAAGGAAACACCATATATTTT

clone size: few
D gene: TRBD1
J gene: TRBJ2-7
V gene: TRBV7-8
CDR3 protein: CASSSGTGTEQYF
CDR3 DNA: TGTGCCAGCAGCTCCGGGACAGGGACCGAGCAGTACTTC

clone size: .
D gene: .
J gene: TRBJ1-5
V gene: TRBV6-1
CDR3 protein: CASNPLRRGADQPQHF
CDR3 DNA: TGTGCCAGCAATCCCCTTCGAAGGGGGGCTGATCAGCCCCAGCATTTT